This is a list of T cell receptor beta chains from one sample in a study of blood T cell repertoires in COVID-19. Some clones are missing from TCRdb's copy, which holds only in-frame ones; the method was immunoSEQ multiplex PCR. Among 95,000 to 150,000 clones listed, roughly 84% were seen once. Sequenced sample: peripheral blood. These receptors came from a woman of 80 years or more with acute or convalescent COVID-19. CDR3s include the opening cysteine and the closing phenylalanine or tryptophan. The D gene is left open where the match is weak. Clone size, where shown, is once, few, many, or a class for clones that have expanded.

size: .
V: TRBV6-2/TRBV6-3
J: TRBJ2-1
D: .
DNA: TGTGCCAGCAGATACGGGCCGAACAATGAGCAGTTCTTC
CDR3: CASRYGPNNEQFF

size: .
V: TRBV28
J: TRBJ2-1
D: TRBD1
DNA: TGTGCCAGCAGTCGTGGGACAGTTAAATCCAATGAGCAGTTCTTC
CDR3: CASSRGTVKSNEQFF

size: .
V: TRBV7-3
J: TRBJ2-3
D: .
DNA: TGTGCCAGCAGCTTAACATTGGGACACTTTAGCACAGATACGCAGTATTTT
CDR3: CASSLTLGHFSTDTQYF

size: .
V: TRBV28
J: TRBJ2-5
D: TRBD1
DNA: TGTGCCAGCAGAACAGGGGGCCGGGAGACCCAGTACTTC
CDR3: CASRTGGRETQYF

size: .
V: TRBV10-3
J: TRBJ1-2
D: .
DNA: TGTGCCATCAGGAACGAGGTTTCTAGTGGCTACACCTTC
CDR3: CAIRNEVSSGYTF

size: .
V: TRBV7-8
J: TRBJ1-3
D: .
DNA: TGTGCCAGCACACTCTCCCGGGGGACTGGAAACACCATATATTTT
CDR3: CASTLSRGTGNTIYF

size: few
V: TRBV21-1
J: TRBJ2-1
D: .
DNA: TGTGCCAGCAGCAACGGGACTAGCGGGAGGGGGGAATACAATGAGCAGTTCTTC
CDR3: CASSNGTSGRGEYNEQFF

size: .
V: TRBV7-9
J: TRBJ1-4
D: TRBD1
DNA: TGTGCCAGCAGCTTTTACAGGGGTGCAACTAATGAAAAACTGTTTTTT
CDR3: CASSFYRGATNEKLFF

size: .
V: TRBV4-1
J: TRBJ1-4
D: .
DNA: TGCGCCAGCAGCCAAGAGGGGGGGAACAGTGAAAAACTGTTTTTT
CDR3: CASSQEGGNSEKLFF

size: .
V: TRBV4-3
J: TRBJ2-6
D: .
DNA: TGCGCCAGCAGTTCGGGGTCTGGGGCCAACGTCCTGACTTTC
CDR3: CASSSGSGANVLTF

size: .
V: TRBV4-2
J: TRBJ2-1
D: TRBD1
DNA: TGTGCCAGCAGCCGTACCGGGACAGGAGGAGGGGAGCAGTTCTTC
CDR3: CASSRTGTGGGEQFF

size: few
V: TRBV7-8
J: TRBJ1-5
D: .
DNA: TGTGCCAGCAGTCGAGATGAGGGTCAGCCCCAGCATTTT
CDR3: CASSRDEGQPQHF

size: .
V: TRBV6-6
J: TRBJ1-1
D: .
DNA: TGTGCCAGCAGTAAGGTGACAGATTTGAACACTGAAGCTTTCTTT
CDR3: CASSKVTDLNTEAFF

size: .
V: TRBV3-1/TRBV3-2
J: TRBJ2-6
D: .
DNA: TGTGCCAGCAGCCAAAGGAGGCAGTCCTCTGGGGCCAACGTCCTGACTTTC
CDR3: CASSQRRQSSGANVLTF

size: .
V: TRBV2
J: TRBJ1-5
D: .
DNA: TGTGCCAGCAGTGAGAACAGCGGGTCGCCCCAGCATTTT
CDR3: CASSENSGSPQHF

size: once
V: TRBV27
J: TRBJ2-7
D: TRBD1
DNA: TGTGCCAGCAGTCTACAGGGGTCCTACGAGCAGTACTTC
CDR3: CASSLQGSYEQYF

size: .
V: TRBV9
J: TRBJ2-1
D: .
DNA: TGTGCCAGCAGCGTAGGGGCCGGGAGCTCCTACAATGAGCAGTTCTTC
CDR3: CASSVGAGSSYNEQFF

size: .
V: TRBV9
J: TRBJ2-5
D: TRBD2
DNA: TGTGCCAGCAGCGTAGGAGGGGGAGCGGGAGAGTGGGAGACCCAGTACTTC
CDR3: CASSVGGGAGEWETQYF

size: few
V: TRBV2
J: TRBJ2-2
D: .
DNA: TGTGCCAGCAGGGCCTCTTGGAACACCGGGGAGCTGTTTTTT
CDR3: CASRASWNTGELFF

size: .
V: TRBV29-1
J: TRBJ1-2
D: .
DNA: TGCAGCGTTGGGTCCCAACAGGGCTACACCTTC
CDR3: CSVGSQQGYTF

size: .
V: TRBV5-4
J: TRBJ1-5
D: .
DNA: TGTGCCAGCAGCTTGGCAGGCCCCAATCAGCCCCAGCATTTT
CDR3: CASSLAGPNQPQHF

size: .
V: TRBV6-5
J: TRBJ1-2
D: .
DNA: TGTGCCAGCAGCCCACAGGAGAGGAACTATGGCTACACCTTC
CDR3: CASSPQERNYGYTF

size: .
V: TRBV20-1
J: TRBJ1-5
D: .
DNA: TGCAGTGCTAGTGAGGGGCCGGCTCAGCCCCAGCATTTT
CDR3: CSASEGPAQPQHF

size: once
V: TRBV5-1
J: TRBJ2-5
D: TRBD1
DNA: TGCGCCAGCAGCTTGGAAGCGACAGGGTCAGAGACCCAGTACTTC
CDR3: CASSLEATGSETQYF

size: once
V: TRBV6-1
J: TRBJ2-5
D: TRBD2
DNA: TGTGCCAGCAGTGAAATGACTAGCGGTATCGGAGAGACCCAGTACTTC
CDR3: CASSEMTSGIGETQYF

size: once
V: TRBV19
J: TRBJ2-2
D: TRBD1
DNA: TGTGCCACCCGGACAGGGGCCGGGGAGCTGTTTTTT
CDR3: CATRTGAGELFF

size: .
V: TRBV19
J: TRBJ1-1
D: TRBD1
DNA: TGTGCCAGTATGGGCAGGGGGGACACTGAAGCTTTCTTT
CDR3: CASMGRGDTEAFF

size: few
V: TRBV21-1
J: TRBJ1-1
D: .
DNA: TGTGCCAGCAACGGGGACAGCACTGAAGCTTTCTTT
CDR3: CASNGDSTEAFF

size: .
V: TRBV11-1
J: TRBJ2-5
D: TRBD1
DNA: TGTGCCAGCAGCTTAGTTGGCAGGGGGCTCGGAGAGACCCAGTACTTC
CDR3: CASSLVGRGLGETQYF

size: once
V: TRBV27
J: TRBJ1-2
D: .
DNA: TGTGCCAGCAGTTTATCGTACAGGGTAGACTATGGCTACACCTTC
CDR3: CASSLSYRVDYGYTF

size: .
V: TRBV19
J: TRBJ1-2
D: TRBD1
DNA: TGTGCCAGTAGTATATCTGGACAGGGGGCTGCTGGCTACACCTTC
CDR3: CASSISGQGAAGYTF

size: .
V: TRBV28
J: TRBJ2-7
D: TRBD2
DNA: TGTGCCAGCAGTTCCCCTCGCGGGAGTTCCTACGAGCAGTACTTC
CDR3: CASSSPRGSSYEQYF

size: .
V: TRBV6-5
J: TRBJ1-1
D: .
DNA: TGTGCCAGCAGTTACTCCGGGACACCCAACACTGAAGCTTTCTTT
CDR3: CASSYSGTPNTEAFF

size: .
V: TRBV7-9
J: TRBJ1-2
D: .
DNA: TGTGCCAGCAGCCCGGGACTCTATGGCTACACCTTC
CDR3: CASSPGLYGYTF

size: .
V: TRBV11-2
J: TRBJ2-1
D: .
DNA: TGTGCCAGCAGCTCAGAGAGCTGGGCAGGGGTTTACAATGAGCAGTTCTTC
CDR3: CASSSESWAGVYNEQFF

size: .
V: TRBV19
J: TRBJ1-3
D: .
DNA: TGTGCCAGTAGTTCCCGACTACAGGGTCACTCTGGAAACACCATATATTTT
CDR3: CASSSRLQGHSGNTIYF

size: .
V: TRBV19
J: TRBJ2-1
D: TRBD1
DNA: TGTGCCAGTAGTCCAGGGGGAAATGAGCAGTTCTTC
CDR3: CASSPGGNEQFF

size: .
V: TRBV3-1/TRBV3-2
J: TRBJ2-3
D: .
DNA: TGTGCCAGCAGCCAAGTGCTCCGAGGGACAGATACGCAGTATTTT
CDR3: CASSQVLRGTDTQYF

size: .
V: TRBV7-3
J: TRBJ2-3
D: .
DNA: TGTGCCAGCAGCCTTATGGGTAGCGCAGATACGCAGTATTTT
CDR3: CASSLMGSADTQYF

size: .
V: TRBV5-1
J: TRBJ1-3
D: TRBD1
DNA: TGCGCCAGCAGCTTGGGATCTACAGGGGACGGGAACACCATATATTTT
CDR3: CASSLGSTGDGNTIYF

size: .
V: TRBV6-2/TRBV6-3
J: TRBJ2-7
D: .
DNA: TGTGCCAGCAGTTGGCAGGGTTTGCACGAGCAGTACTTC
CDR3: CASSWQGLHEQYF

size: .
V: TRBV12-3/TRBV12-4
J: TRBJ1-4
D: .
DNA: TGTGCCAGCAGTTTCAGGGTACAGGAAAAACTGTTTTTT
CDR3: CASSFRVQEKLFF

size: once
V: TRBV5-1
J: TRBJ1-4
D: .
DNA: TGCGCCAGCAGCTTGGAGGCAACAGGGATCCCTGAAAAACTGTTTTTT
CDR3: CASSLEATGIPEKLFF

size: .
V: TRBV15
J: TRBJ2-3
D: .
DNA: TGTGCCACCAGCAGAGGGCAGGGAACAGATACGCAGTATTTT
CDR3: CATSRGQGTDTQYF

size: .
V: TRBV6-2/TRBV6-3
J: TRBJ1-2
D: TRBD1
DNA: TGTGCCAGCAGTTACTGGGACAGGATCTATGGCTACACCTTC
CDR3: CASSYWDRIYGYTF

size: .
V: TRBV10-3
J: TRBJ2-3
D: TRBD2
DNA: TGTGCCACCGCGGGAGCTAGCGCCACAGATACGCAGTATTTT
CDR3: CATAGASATDTQYF

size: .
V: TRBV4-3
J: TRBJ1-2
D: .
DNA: TGCGCCAGCAGCCAAATTGGCCCGGCGACAGACGGCTACACCTTC
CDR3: CASSQIGPATDGYTF

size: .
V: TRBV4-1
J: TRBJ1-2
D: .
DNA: TGCGCCAGCAGCCCCACCCTGGGCAGGACTAACTATGGCTACACCTTC
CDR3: CASSPTLGRTNYGYTF

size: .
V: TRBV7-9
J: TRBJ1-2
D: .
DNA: TGTGCCAGCAGCCTAGGGAGGCGACCTGTGGGCTACACCTTC
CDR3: CASSLGRRPVGYTF

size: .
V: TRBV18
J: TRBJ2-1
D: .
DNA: TGTGCCAGCTCACCAGCAGGGGTGACCTACAATGAGCAGTTCTTC
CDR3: CASSPAGVTYNEQFF

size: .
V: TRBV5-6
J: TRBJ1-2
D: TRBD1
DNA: TGTGCCAGCAGCTTAATTAGGGGACAGGGTGATGGCTACACCTTC
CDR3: CASSLIRGQGDGYTF

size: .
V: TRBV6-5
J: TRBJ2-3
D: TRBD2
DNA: TGTGCCAGCAGTCCCTCGGGACTAAGCACAGATACGCAGTATTTT
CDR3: CASSPSGLSTDTQYF

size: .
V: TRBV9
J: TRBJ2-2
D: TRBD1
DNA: TGTGCCAGCAGCGCAGGGGGCATCACCGGGGAGCTGTTTTTT
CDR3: CASSAGGITGELFF

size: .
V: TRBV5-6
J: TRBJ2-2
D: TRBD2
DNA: TGTGCCAGCAGCTTGGGACTAGCGGGGGGCACCGGGGAGCTGTTTTTT
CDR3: CASSLGLAGGTGELFF

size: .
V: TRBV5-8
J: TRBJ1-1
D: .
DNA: TGTGCCAGCAGCCGCCTCGTCGGGTCGGGTGAAGCTTTCTTT
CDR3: CASSRLVGSGEAFF

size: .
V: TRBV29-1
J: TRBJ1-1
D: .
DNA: TGCAGCGTTGAAACAGGACAAAACACTGAAGCTTTCTTT
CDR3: CSVETGQNTEAFF

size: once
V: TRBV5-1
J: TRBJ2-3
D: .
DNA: TGCGCCAGCAGCTTATCTTTACAAACAGGCTACCCCACAGATACGCAGTATTTT
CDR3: CASSLSLQTGYPTDTQYF